This T cell receptor (beta chain) was identified during a study of tumor and adjacent non-tumor tissue in lung cancer. This clonotype came up many times. The CDR3 is 14 residues long. Germline V lookup: CDR1 PRHDT, CDR2 FYEKMQ (reference sequence). V lost 2 bases and J lost 1, with 9 bases in between. Three rounds of nested PCR, following a modified ARM-PCR protocol, produced the TCRbeta library. TCRdb analysed the multiplex PCR reads with MiXCR anew, one entry per CDR3 protein. The sample includes tens of thousands of distinct CDR3 sequences, roughly 80% of them seen just once. RNA was extracted from bulk tissue without any cell sorting.

The TCR was taken from a woman between 50 and 59 years old with non-small cell lung cancer. V usage is TRBV13 and J usage is TRBJ2-7; D remains ambiguous. Input material: lung tumor tissue. The CDR3 nucleotides read TGTGCCAGCAGCTTATTGGGTGGGTCCTACGAGCAGTACTTC. Protein: CASSLLGGSYEQYF.